This T cell receptor (beta chain) was identified during a study of blood T cell repertoires in COVID-19. Generated by immunoSEQ multiplex PCR, the TCRdb table keeps only in-frame clones and is missing some. The sample consists of roughly 150,000 clones, approximately 87% of them appearing once. The CDR3 runs to 16 residues. V lost 4 bases and J lost 1; bases outside the gene matches: 5. The germline V gene encodes CDR1 SGHTA and CDR2 FQGNSA. The sequenced sample consisted of peripheral blood. The chain employs TRBV7-2 and TRBJ2-7; TRBD2 aligns across 12 bases. The receptor's source is a woman in her seventies with acute or convalescent COVID-19. CDR3 bases: TGTGCCAGCAGCTCACTAGCGGGGGGCCGTTCCTACGAGCAGTACTTC. The encoded protein is CASSSLAGGRSYEQYF.